This T cell receptor (beta chain) is from a study of shared T cell receptors in the human thymus. Libraries were prepared by immunoSEQ multiplex PCR; TCRdb keeps only in-frame clonotypes and omits some of them. In the table there are roughly 700,000 clones, 85% to 90% of which are singletons. These data also featured in a second study, about human thymus T cells. As that report states: The donors were infants in Finland with congenital heart defects, otherwise immunologically healthy. Resections obtained during corrective heart surgery supplied the thymus tissue. V and J genes seemed to be used with bias in thymic and blood repertoires.

The sample taken for sequencing was thymocytes. The sequence derives from a boy under three years old with a congenital heart defect.

CDR3 protein: CASSEVRVSYNEQFF. The CDR3 DNA reads TGTGCCAGCAGTGAGGTTCGGGTCTCCTACAATGAGCAGTTCTTC. V usage is TRBV6-4 and J usage is TRBJ2-1; D is undetermined. Germline-derived CDR1 and CDR2 are MRHNA and SNTAGT. The CDR3 is 15 residues long. The V end lost 3 bases, the J end lost 0 bases, and 9 bases lay between the germline ends.